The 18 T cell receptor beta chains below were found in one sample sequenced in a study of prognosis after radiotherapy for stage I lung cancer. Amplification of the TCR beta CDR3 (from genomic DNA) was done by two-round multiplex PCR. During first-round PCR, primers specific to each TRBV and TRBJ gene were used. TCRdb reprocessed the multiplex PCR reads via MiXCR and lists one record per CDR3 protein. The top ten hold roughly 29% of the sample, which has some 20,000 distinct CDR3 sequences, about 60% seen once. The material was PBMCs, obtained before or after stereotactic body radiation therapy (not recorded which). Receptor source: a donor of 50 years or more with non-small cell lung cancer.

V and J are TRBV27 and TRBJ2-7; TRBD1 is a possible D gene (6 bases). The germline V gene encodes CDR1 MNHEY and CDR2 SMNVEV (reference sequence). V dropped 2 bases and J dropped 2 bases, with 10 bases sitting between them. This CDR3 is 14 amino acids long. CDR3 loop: CASSLGTRTYEQYF. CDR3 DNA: TGTGCCAGCAGTTTAGGGACAAGAACCTACGAGCAGTACTTC.

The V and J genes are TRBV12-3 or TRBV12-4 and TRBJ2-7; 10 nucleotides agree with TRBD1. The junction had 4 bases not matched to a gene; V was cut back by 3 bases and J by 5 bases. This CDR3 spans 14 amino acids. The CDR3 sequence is CASSFDRGLDEQYF. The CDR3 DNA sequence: TGTGCCAGCAGTTTCGACAGGGGGCTGGACGAGCAGTACTTC.

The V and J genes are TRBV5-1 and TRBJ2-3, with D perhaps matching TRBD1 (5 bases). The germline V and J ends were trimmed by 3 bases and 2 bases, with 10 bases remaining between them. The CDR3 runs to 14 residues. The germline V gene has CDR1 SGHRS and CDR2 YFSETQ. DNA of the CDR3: TGCGCCAGCAGCTGGACACCCTACACAGATACGCAGTATTTT. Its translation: CASSWTPYTDTQYF.

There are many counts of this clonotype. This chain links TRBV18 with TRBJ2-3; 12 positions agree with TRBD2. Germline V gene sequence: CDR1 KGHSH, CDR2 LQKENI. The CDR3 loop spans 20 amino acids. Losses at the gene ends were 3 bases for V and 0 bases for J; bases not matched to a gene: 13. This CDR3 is CASSPSTRPGTSGSTDTQYF. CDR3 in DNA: TGTGCCAGCTCACCGTCGACGAGACCCGGGACTAGCGGGAGCACAGATACGCAGTATTTT.

The CDR3 loop is CASSLTRDRTLGNTIYF. The CDR3 nucleotides read TGTGCCAGCAGCTTAACCCGGGACAGGACCCTTGGAAACACCATATATTTT. V and J are TRBV7-2 and TRBJ1-3, with 8 bases fitting TRBD1. The CDR3 spans 17 residues. Unmatched junction bases numbered 9, after V lost 2 bases and J lost 3 bases. CDR1 and CDR2 from the germline V gene are SGHTA and FQGNSA.

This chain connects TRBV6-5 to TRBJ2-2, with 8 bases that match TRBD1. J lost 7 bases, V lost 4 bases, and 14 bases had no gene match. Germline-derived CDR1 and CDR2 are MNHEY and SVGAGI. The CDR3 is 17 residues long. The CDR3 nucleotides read TGTGCCAGCAGTTCGAGGACAGGGTCTACCCGCGGCGGGGAGCTGTTTTTT. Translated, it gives CASSSRTGSTRGGELFF.

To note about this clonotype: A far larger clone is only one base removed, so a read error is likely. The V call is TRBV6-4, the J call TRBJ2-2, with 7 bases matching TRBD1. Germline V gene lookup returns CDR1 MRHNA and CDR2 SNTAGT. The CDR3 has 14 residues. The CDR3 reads CSSRGSPNTGELFF. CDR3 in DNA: TGTTCCAGCAGGGGGAGCCCGAACACCGGGGAGCTGTTTTTT.

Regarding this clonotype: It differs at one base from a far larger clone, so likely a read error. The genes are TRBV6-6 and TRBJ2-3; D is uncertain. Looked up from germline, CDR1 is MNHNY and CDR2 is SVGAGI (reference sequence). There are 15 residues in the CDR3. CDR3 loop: CASSYSTPLPDTRYF. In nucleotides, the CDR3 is TGTGCCAGCAGTTACTCGACACCTCTGCCAGATACGCGGTATTTT.

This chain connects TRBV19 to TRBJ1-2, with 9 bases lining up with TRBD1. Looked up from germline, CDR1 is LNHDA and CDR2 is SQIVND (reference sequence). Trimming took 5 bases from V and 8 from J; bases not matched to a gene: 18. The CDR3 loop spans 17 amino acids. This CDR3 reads CASSALGTGTSVRGYTF. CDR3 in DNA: TGTGCCAGTAGTGCACTAGGGACAGGGACGTCCGTTCGGGGCTACACCTTC. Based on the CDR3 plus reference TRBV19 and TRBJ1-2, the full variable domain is DGGITQSPKYLFRKEGQNVTLSCEQNLNHDAMYWYRQDPGQGLRLIYYSQIVNDFQKGDIAEGYSVSREKKESFPLTVTSAQKNPTAFYLCASSALGTGTSVRGYTFGSGTRLTVV.

The CDR3 DNA sequence: TGTGCCATTAGGCCTCAGGGGGGGGGAGAGACCCAGTACTTC. It codes for CAIRPQGGGETQYF. The chain recombines TRBV28 with TRBJ2-5; D is perhaps TRBD1 or TRBD2 (7 bases each). The germline gives CDR1 MDHEN, CDR2 SYDVKM. Trimming took 10 bases from V and 4 from J, leaving 19 bases between them. CDR3 length: 14 amino acids.

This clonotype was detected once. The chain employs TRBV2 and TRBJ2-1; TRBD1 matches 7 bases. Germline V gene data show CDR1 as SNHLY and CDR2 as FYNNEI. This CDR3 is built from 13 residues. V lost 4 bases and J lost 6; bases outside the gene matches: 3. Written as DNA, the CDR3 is TGTGCCAGCAGTGGGGGGACAGTCAATGAGCAGTTCTTC. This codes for CASSGGTVNEQFF.

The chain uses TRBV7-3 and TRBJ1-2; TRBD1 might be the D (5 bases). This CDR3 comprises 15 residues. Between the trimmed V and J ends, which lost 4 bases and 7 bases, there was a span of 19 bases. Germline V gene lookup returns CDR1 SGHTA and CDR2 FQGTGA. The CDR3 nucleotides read TGTGCCAGCAGCTCAGGGACTCCCCGGAAAACTGGCTACACCTTC. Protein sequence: CASSSGTPRKTGYTF. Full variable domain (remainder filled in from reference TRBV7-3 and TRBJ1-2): GAGVSQTPSNKVTEKGKYVELRCDPISGHTALYWYRQSLGQGPEFLIYFQGTGAADDSGLPNDRFFAVRPEGSVSTLKIQRTERGDSAVYLCASSSGTPRKTGYTFGSGTRLTVV.

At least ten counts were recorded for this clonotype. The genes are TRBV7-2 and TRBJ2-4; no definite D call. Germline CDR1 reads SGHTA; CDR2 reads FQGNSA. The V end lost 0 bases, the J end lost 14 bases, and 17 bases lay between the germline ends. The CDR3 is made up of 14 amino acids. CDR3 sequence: CASSLARSIFMKYF. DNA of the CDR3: TGTGCCAGCAGCTTAGCCAGATCGATATTTATGAAGTACTTC.

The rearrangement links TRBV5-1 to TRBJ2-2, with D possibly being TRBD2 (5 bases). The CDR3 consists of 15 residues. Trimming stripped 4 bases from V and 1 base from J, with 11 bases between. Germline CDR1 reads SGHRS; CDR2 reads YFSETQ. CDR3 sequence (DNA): TGCGCCAGCAGCATGGGAGACCTGAACACCGGGGAGCTGTTTTTT. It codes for CASSMGDLNTGELFF.

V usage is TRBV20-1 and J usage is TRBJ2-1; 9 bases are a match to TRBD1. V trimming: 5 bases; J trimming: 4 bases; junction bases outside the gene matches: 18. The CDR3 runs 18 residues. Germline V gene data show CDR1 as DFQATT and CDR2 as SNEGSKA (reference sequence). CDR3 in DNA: TGCAGTGCTGGCGGACAGGGGTCTACTTTGGGCCGATACAATGAGCAGTTCTTC. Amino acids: CSAGGQGSTLGRYNEQFF.

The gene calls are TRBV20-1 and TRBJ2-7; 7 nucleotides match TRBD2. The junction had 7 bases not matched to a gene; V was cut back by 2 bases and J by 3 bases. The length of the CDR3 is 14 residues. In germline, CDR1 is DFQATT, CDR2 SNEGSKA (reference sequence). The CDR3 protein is CSARSLAEVYEQYF. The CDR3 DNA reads TGCAGTGCTAGATCCCTAGCGGAGGTCTACGAGCAGTACTTC.

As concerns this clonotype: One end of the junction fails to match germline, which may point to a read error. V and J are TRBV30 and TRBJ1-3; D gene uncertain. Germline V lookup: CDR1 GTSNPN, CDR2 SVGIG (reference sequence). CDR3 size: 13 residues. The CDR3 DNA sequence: TGTGCCTGTAGTGATATGACCGGAAGCACCATATATTTT. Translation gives CACSDMTGSTIYF.

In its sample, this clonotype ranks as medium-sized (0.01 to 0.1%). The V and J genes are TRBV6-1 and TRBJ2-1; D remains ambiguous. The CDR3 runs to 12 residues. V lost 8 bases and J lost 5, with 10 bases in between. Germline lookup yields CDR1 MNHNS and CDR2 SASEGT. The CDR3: CASGKLNNEQFF. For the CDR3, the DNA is TGTGCCAGCGGGAAGCTAAACAATGAGCAGTTCTTC.